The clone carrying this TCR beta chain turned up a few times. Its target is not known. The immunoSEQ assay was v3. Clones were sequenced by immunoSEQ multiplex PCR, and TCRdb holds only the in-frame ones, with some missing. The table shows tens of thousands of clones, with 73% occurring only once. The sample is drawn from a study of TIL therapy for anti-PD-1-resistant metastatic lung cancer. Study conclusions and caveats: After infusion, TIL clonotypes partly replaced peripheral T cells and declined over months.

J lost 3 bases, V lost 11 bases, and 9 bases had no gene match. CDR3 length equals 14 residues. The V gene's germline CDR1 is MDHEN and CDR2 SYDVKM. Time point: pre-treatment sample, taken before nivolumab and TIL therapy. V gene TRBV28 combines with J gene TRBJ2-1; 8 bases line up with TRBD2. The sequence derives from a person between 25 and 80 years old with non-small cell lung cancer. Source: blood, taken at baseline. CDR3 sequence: CAGPGLGVYNEQFF. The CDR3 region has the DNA TGTGCCGGTCCGGGACTAGGGGTCTACAATGAGCAGTTCTTC.